Presented here are 23 T cell receptor beta chains from one specimen sequenced in a study of shared clonotypes between healthy human individuals. Some clones are missing from TCRdb's copy, which holds only in-frame ones; the method was immunoSEQ multiplex PCR. The table shows a few million clones, with just over 90% occurring only once. Sequencing input: naive CD4+ T cells from PBMCs. Described subset: CD45RA+ positively selected. The origin of the receptors is a young man in good health. Some clones in this sample may be carry-over from other donors' samples.

The chain has TRBV6-5 and TRBJ1-4; perhaps TRBD1 as D (5 bases). This CDR3 has 16 amino acids. V gave up 2 bases and J gave up 8 bases, with 18 bases separating them. Germline V gene lookup returns CDR1 MNHEY and CDR2 SVGAGI. The CDR3 region is CASSYSFAGTGEKLFF. The CDR3 nucleotides read TGTGCCAGCAGTTACAGCTTTGCAGGGACTGGGGAAAAACTGTTTTTT.

The rearrangement uses TRBV5-1 and TRBJ2-7; 10 bases fit TRBD2. The CDR3 has 15 amino acids. With 3 bases clipped from V and 6 bases from J, the junction kept 9 bases outside the gene matches. Germline assignment: CDR1 SGHRS and CDR2 YFSETQ. CDR3 bases: TGCGCCAGCAGCTCCTTAGCGGGAGGTCCTGCCGAGCAGTACTTC. It encodes CASSSLAGGPAEQYF.

CDR3 residues: CASSLRGTGSSPKNIQYF. CDR3 in DNA: TGTGCCAGCAGCCTGAGAGGGACAGGGAGCTCCCCCAAAAACATTCAGTACTTC. V usage is TRBV5-4 and J usage is TRBJ2-4; 9 nucleotides match TRBD1. CDR1 is SGHNT, CDR2 YYREEE, per germline (reference sequence). The ends lost 4 bases at V and 2 bases at J; junction bases unmatched: 13. This CDR3 is built from 18 residues.

The gene calls are TRBV5-1 and TRBJ1-5; 7 positions match TRBD1. This CDR3 is 15 amino acids long. With V trimmed by 0 bases and J by 6 bases, 6 bases remained unmatched. The germline CDR1 and CDR2 sequences are SGHRS and YFSETQ. The CDR3, as DNA: TGCGCCAGCAGCTTGGAGGGGGCGGAGGGTCAGCCCCAGCATTTT. Translated, it gives CASSLEGAEGQPQHF.

The chain is built from TRBV6-5 and TRBJ1-1; unclear D gene. V was clipped by 2 bases and J by 6 bases, with 10 bases between them. The germline gives CDR1 MNHEY, CDR2 SVGAGI. CDR3 length: 13 residues. CDR3 in amino acids: CASSYVPEAEAFF. CDR3 coding DNA: TGTGCCAGCAGTTACGTCCCGGAAGCTGAAGCTTTCTTT.

Details on this clone: Other DNA sequences within the sample encode an identical CDR3. The rearrangement links TRBV20-1 to TRBJ1-2; TRBD1 might be the D (6 bases). The CDR3 sequence is 11 residues long. The V and J ends lost 0 bases and 7 bases respectively, with 6 bases between them. CDR1 is DFQATT and CDR2 is SNEGSKA in the germline V gene (reference sequence). CDR3 region: CSAREGAGYTF. In nucleotides, the CDR3 is TGCAGTGCTAGAGAGGGGGCTGGCTACACCTTC.

The chain recombines TRBV9 with TRBJ2-1; D unclear. The germline CDR1 and CDR2 sequences are SGDLS and YYNGEE. The CDR3 has 14 residues. V lost 4 bases to trimming and J lost 1 base, with 9 bases between them. This CDR3 reads CASSLGSSYNEQFF. CDR3 nucleotides: TGTGCCAGCAGCCTCGGTTCTTCCTACAATGAGCAGTTCTTC.

The chain recombines TRBV7-9 with TRBJ2-3; 9 bases are a match to TRBD2. J gave up 0 bases and V 5 bases, and 6 bases lay outside the gene matches. The CDR3 runs to 16 residues. CDR1 and CDR2 from the germline V gene are SEHNR and FQNEAQ (reference sequence). The CDR3, as DNA: TGTGCCAGCAGCCCACAGCGGGAGGCAAGCACAGATACGCAGTATTTT. It yields the protein CASSPQREASTDTQYF. Full variable domain (rest looked up from reference TRBV7-9 and TRBJ2-3): DTGVSQNPRHKITKRGQNVTFRCDPISEHNRLYWYRQTLGQGPEFLTYFQNEAQLEKSRLLSDRFSAERPKGSFSTLEIQRTEQGDSAMYLCASSPQREASTDTQYFGPGTRLTVL.

The rearrangement joins TRBV28 to TRBJ1-2, with D perhaps TRBD1 (5 bases). V was clipped by 3 bases and J by 8 bases, with 22 bases between them. The CDR3 sequence is 16 residues long. The germline CDR1 and CDR2 sequences are MDHEN and SYDVKM. In nucleotides, the CDR3 is TGTGCCAGCAGTTTCAGGGTGCGGGGCCCTCTGGGGGGCTACACCTTC. Its translation is CASSFRVRGPLGGYTF.

The chain uses TRBV30 and TRBJ2-7, with D possibly called TRBD1 or TRBD2 (5 bases each). Germline V gives CDR1 GTSNPN, CDR2 SVGIG (reference sequence). Between the trimmed V and J ends, which lost 2 bases and 5 bases, there was a span of 16 bases. The CDR3 covers 14 residues. CDR3 region: CAWSRESRGDEQYF. The CDR3, as DNA: TGTGCCTGGAGTCGTGAGAGTCGGGGCGACGAGCAGTACTTC.

The chain recombines TRBV28 with TRBJ2-7, with D possibly matching TRBD2 (5 bases). This CDR3 spans 12 amino acids. Trimming left V 5 bases short and J 11 bases short, with 16 bases between. Germline V gene data show CDR1 as MDHEN and CDR2 as SYDVKM. The CDR3 sequence: CASSLRTGKEYF. In nucleotides, the CDR3 is TGTGCCAGCAGTCTAAGGACGGGGAAGGAGTACTTC.

In this sample, this clone turned up a few times. The V call is TRBV2, the J call TRBJ1-2; D not resolved. Trimming pared 7 bases from V and 4 bases from J, leaving 7 bases between. CDR3 length: 11 residues. Germline CDR1 and CDR2: SNHLY and FYNNEI. The CDR3 loop is CASTIVYGYTF. CDR3 coding DNA: TGTGCCAGCACGATCGTCTATGGCTACACCTTC.

This chain uses TRBV30 with TRBJ2-1, with D maybe TRBD2 (5 bases). V was pared by 0 bases and J by 5 bases, with 8 bases between. The CDR3 contains 13 residues. Germline V gene data show CDR1 as GTSNPN and CDR2 as SVGIG (reference sequence). As DNA, the CDR3 is TGTGCCTGGAGTGTACTAGGGCACAATGAGCAGTTCTTC. Its protein is CAWSVLGHNEQFF. Supplemented by reference TRBV30 and TRBJ2-1, the full variable domain reads SQTIHQWPATLVQPVGSPLSLECTVEGTSNPNLYWYRQAAGRGLQLLFYSVGIGQISSEVPQNLSASRPQDRQFILSSKKLLLSDSGFYLCAWSVLGHNEQFFGPGTRLTVL.

V and J are TRBV29-1 and TRBJ2-5; TRBD2 matches 8 bases. The end of the DNA aligns better with TRBJ2-7, so the J call may be wrong. Germline V gives CDR1 SQVTM, CDR2 ANQGSEA. This CDR3 has 13 residues. The CDR3 is CSVRAGASYEQYF. The DNA for the CDR3 is TGCAGCGTGCGAGCGGGAGCCTCCTACGAGCAGTACTTC.

This clone was seen only once. The rearrangement links TRBV5-4 to TRBJ2-3, with 9 bases identical to TRBD1. Looked up from germline, CDR1 is SGHNT and CDR2 is YYREEE (reference sequence). Trimming at V came to 4 bases and at J to 1 base, leaving 4 bases not matched to a gene. The CDR3 is 15 residues long. CDR3 amino acids: CASSPRTGGTDTQYF. The CDR3 DNA follows: TGTGCCAGCAGCCCACGGACAGGGGGCACAGATACGCAGTATTTT.

This chain connects TRBV2 to TRBJ2-3; the match to TRBD2 covers 10 bases. This CDR3 comprises 17 residues. Germline values: CDR1 SNHLY, CDR2 FYNNEI. V shed 2 bases, J shed 2 bases, and the junction held 7 bases outside the gene matches. CDR3 sequence (DNA): TGTGCCAGCAGTGAATTCTCCGGGACTAGCGCCACAGATACGCAGTATTTT. Translation gives CASSEFSGTSATDTQYF. Based on the CDR3 plus reference TRBV2 and TRBJ2-3, the full variable domain is EPEVTQTPSHQVTQMGQEVILRCVPISNHLYFYWYRQILGQKVEFLVSFYNNEISEKSEIFDDQFSVERPDGSNFTLKIRSTKLEDSAMYFCASSEFSGTSATDTQYFGPGTRLTVL.

CDR3 in amino acids: CASSSWTATIYGYTF. For the CDR3, the DNA is TGTGCCAGCAGCTCCTGGACCGCAACGATTTATGGCTACACCTTC. The chain combines TRBV5-6 with TRBJ1-2; D gene uncertain. Trimming cost V 3 bases and J 5 bases, with 17 bases left between them. The CDR3 sequence is 15 residues long. Germline values: CDR1 SGHDT, CDR2 YYEEEE.

The chain is built from TRBV29-1 and TRBJ2-7, with TRBD2 matching 7 bases. CDR1 and CDR2 from the germline V gene are SQVTM and ANQGSEA. The CDR3 consists of 15 residues. The junction had 12 bases not matched to a gene; V was cut back by 4 bases and J by 3 bases. The CDR3 nucleotides are TGCAGCGTTGCACACTCGGGGGAGGGCCTCTACGAGCAGTACTTC. As protein: CSVAHSGEGLYEQYF.

V and J are TRBV7-6 and TRBJ2-6; TRBD2 aligns across 10 bases. This CDR3 region has 20 residues. V gave up 5 bases and J gave up 4 bases; unmatched junction bases: 17. The V gene's germline CDR1 is SGHVS and CDR2 FNYEAQ. CDR3 sequence (DNA): TGTGCCAGCAGCCCCCGACTAGCGGGTCTCCCTTTGGGAGGGGCCAACGTCCTGACTTTC. This gives the protein CASSPRLAGLPLGGANVLTF.

This sequence joins TRBV28 and TRBJ2-3; the match to TRBD1 covers 7 bases. CDR1 and CDR2 (germline): MDHEN, SYDVKM. With 4 bases clipped from V and 2 bases from J, the junction kept 3 bases outside the gene matches. The CDR3 is made up of 14 amino acids. CDR3 nucleotides: TGTGCCAGCAGTTCGGGACAGTACACAGATACGCAGTATTTT. It encodes CASSSGQYTDTQYF.

The rearrangement uses TRBV30 and TRBJ2-7, with D uncertain. The V end lost 1 base, the J end lost 2 bases, and 9 bases lay between the germline ends. Germline-derived CDR1 and CDR2 are GTSNPN and SVGIG (reference sequence). The CDR3 runs 13 residues. Here the CDR3 reads CAWSAEQPYEQYF. The CDR3 DNA reads as TGTGCCTGGAGTGCAGAACAGCCCTACGAGCAGTACTTC. The variable domain in full, with the rest retrieved from reference TRBV30 and TRBJ2-7, is SQTIHQWPATLVQPVGSPLSLECTVEGTSNPNLYWYRQAAGRGLQLLFYSVGIGQISSEVPQNLSASRPQDRQFILSSKKLLLSDSGFYLCAWSAEQPYEQYFGPGTRLTVT.

This clone has a single count. V gene TRBV29-1 combines with J gene TRBJ2-3, with D tentatively TRBD1 (7 bases). Trimming took off 6 bases at V and 4 bases at J, with 20 bases between the two ends. Germline CDR1 is SQVTM and CDR2 is ANQGSEA. The CDR3 length is 15 residues. CDR3 amino acids: CSVPLRDRVADTQYF. The CDR3 DNA reads as TGCAGCGTCCCGTTGCGGGACAGAGTGGCAGATACGCAGTATTTT.

The chain couples TRBV23-1 to TRBJ2-7; D is possibly TRBD1 (5 bases). TRBV23-1 carries the ORF label, with uncertain function. The CDR3 runs 14 residues. Trimming cost V 4 bases and J 5 bases, with 15 bases left between them. For the CDR3, the DNA is TGCGCCAGCAGTCGCCCCTACAGGCCCCACGAGCAGTACTTC. Translation: CASSRPYRPHEQYF.